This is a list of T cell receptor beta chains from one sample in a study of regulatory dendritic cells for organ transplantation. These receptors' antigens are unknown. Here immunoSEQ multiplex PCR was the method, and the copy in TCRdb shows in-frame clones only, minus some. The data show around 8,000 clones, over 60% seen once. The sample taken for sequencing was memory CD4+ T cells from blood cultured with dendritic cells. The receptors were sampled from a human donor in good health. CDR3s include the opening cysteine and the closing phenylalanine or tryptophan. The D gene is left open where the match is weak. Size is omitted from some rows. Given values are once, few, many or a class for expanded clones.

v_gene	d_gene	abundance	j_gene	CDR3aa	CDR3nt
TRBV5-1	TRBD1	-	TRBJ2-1	CASSLTGESYNEQFF	TGCGCCAGCAGCTTGACAGGGGAGTCCTACAATGAGCAGTTCTTC
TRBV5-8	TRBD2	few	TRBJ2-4	CASSLWRGGENIQYF	TGTGCCAGCAGCTTGTGGAGGGGAGGGGAAAACATTCAGTACTTC
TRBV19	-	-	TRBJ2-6	CASSRTRKSQSRANVLTF	TGTGCCAGTAGTAGAACGCGGAAATCACAAAGTCGGGCCAACGTCCTGACTTTC
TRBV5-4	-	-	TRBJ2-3	CASSSPVDLADTQYF	TGTGCCAGCAGCTCCCCGGTAGACCTAGCGGATACGCAGTATTTT
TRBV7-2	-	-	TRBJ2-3	CASSPGIHTDTQYF	TGTGCCAGCAGCCCAGGGATTCACACAGATACGCAGTATTTT
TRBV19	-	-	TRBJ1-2	CASSRGIEYGYTF	TGTGCCAGTAGTCGGGGGATCGAATATGGCTACACCTTC
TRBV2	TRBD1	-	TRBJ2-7	CASSGQGEGNLEQYF	TGTGCCAGCAGTGGACAGGGGGAAGGTAACCTCGAGCAGTACTTC
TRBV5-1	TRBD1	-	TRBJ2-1	CASSKDRISYNEQFF	TGCGCCAGCAGCAAGGACAGGATTTCTTACAATGAGCAGTTCTTC
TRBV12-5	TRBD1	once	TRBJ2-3	CASGLPPTGSTDTQYF	TGTGCTAGTGGTTTGCCCCCGACAGGGAGCACAGATACGCAGTATTTT
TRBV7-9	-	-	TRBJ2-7	CASATRLVHEQYF	TGTGCCAGCGCCACAAGACTAGTCCACGAGCAGTACTTC
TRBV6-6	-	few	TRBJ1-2	CASSPANYGYTF	TGTGCCAGCAGCCCGGCTAACTATGGCTACACCTTC
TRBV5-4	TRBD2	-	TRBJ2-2	CASSQAGGRRTGELFF	TGCGCCAGCAGCCAAGCGGGGGGGCGCCGCACCGGGGAGCTGTTTTTT
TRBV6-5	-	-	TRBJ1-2	CASSYRAATYGYTF	TGTGCCAGCAGTTACCGTGCGGCGACCTATGGCTACACCTTC
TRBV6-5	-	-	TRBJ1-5	CASSDGGGNQPQHF	TGTGCCAGCAGTGATGGAGGTGGCAATCAGCCCCAGCATTTT
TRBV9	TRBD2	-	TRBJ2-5	CASSPGRRETQYF	TGTGCCAGCAGCCCCGGGAGGAGGGAGACCCAGTACTTC
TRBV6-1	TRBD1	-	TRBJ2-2	CASSVTGGATGELFF	TGTGCCAGCAGTGTGACAGGGGGCGCCACCGGGGAGCTGTTTTTT
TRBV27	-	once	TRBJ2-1	CASSNRGLSYNEQFF	TGTGCCAGCAGTAATCGGGGACTCTCCTACAATGAGCAGTTCTTC
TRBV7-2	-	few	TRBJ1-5	CASSFGGGPQHF	TGTGCCAGCAGCTTTGGGGGCGGTCCCCAGCATTTT
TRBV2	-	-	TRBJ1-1	CASSSWGEGTEAFF	TGTGCCAGCAGCTCGTGGGGGGAGGGCACTGAAGCTTTCTTT
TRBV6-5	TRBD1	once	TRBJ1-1	CASSEGQGNTEAFF	TGTGCCAGCAGTGAGGGACAGGGGAACACTGAAGCTTTCTTT
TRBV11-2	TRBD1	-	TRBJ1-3	CASSLQGGGNTIYF	TGTGCCAGCAGCTTACAGGGGGGCGGAAACACCATATATTTT
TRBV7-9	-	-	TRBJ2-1	CASSLLGASSYNEQFF	TGTGCCAGCAGCTTATTGGGGGCGAGCTCCTACAATGAGCAGTTCTTC
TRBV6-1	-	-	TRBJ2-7	CASIAFSYEQYF	TGTGCCAGCATAGCGTTCTCCTACGAGCAGTACTTC
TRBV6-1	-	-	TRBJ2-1	CASSENSGWYNEQFF	TGTGCCAGCAGTGAAAATTCAGGTTGGTACAATGAGCAGTTCTTC
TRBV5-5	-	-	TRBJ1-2	CASSLEEGRYGYTF	TGTGCCAGCAGCTTGGAGGAGGGTCGATATGGCTACACCTTC
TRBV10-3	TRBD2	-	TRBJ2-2	CAISDRLAGTGELFF	TGTGCCATCAGTGACAGACTAGCTGGAACCGGGGAGCTGTTTTTT
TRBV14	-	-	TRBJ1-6	CASSYRHRLSLNSPLHF	TGTGCCAGCAGCTACAGACACCGCCTAAGTCTTAATTCACCCCTCCACTTT
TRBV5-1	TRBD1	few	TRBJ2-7	CASSLVQGDYEQYF	TGCGCCAGCAGCTTGGTTCAGGGGGACTACGAGCAGTACTTC
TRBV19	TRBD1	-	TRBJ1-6	CASSPGQRLYNSPLHF	TGTGCCAGTAGTCCGGGACAGCGACTTTATAATTCACCCCTCCACTTT
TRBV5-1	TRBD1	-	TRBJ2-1	CASSLDRDNEQFF	TGCGCCAGCAGCCTCGACAGGGACAATGAGCAGTTCTTC
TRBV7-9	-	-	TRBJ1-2	CASSQEQGRGYTF	TGTGCCAGCAGCCAGGAACAGGGCAGAGGCTACACCTTC
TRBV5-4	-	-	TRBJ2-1	CASSSGEAREQFF	TGTGCCAGCAGCTCTGGGGAGGCTCGAGAGCAGTTCTTC
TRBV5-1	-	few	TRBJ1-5	CASSSEDLPQHF	TGCGCCAGCTCCTCCGAGGATTTGCCCCAGCATTTT
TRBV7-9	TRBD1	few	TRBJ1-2	CASGTGSHYGYTF	TGTGCCAGCGGGACAGGGAGCCACTATGGCTACACCTTC
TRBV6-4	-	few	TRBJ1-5	CASSEQSNQPQHF	TGTGCCAGCAGTGAACAAAGCAATCAGCCCCAGCATTTT
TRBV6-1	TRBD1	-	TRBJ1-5	CASSVLTGNRNQPQHF	TGTGCCAGCAGTGTCCTGACAGGGAACCGCAATCAGCCCCAGCATTTT
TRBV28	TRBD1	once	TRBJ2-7	CASSFGTGIIEQYF	TGTGCCAGCAGTTTTGGGACAGGGATTATCGAGCAGTACTTC
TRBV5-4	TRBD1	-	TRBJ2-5	CASSLENRQGEETQYF	TGTGCCAGCAGCTTGGAGAACCGACAGGGGGAAGAGACCCAGTACTTC
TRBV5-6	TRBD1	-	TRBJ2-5	CASSLQGAKETQYF	TGTGCCAGCAGCTTGCAGGGGGCGAAGGAGACCCAGTACTTC
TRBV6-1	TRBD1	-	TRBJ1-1	CASSLQGPYTEAFF	TGTGCCAGCAGCTTACAGGGGCCCTACACTGAAGCTTTCTTT
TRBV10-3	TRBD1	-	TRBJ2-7	CAIRAGTGPSYEQYF	TGTGCCATCAGGGCCGGGACAGGGCCCTCCTACGAGCAGTACTTC
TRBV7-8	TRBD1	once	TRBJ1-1	CASSSRTGEVTEAFF	TGTGCCAGCAGCTCGAGAACAGGGGAGGTCACTGAAGCTTTCTTT
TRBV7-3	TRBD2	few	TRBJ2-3	CASSLGGEDTQYF	TGTGCCAGCAGCTTAGGGGGGGAGGATACGCAGTATTTT
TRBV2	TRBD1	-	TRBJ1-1	CASSKGQVNTEAFF	TGTGCCAGCAGTAAGGGACAGGTAAACACTGAAGCTTTCTTT
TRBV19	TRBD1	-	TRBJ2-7	CASSMGQGSYEQYF	TGTGCCAGTAGTATGGGACAGGGGTCCTACGAGCAGTACTTC
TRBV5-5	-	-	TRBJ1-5	CASSLDPGVSNQPQHF	TGTGCCAGCAGCTTGGACCCCGGGGTTAGCAATCAGCCCCAGCATTTT
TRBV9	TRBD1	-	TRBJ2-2	CASSTDRGYTGELFF	TGTGCCAGCAGCACCGACAGGGGATACACCGGGGAGCTGTTTTTT
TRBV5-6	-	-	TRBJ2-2	CASSPQWPAGELFF	TGTGCCAGCAGCCCACAGTGGCCTGCCGGGGAGCTGTTTTTT